One sample yielded the 25 T cell receptor beta chains listed below, sequenced in a study of T cell responses to AZD1222 COVID-19 vaccine. Assay: immunoSEQ multiplex PCR; the TCRdb copy retains only in-frame clones and omits some. The sample yields 78,000 or so clones, 88% seen once. The input for sequencing was peripheral blood, taken on day 0 of AZD1222 vaccination. These receptors were obtained from an adult in good health.

V is TRBV11-2 and J is TRBJ1-1; unclear D gene. Germline V CDR1 and CDR2: SGHAT, FQNNGV. Trimming took 0 bases from V and 5 from J, leaving 7 bases between them. The CDR3 is 13 residues long. CDR3 protein: CASSLDGVTEAFF. The DNA for the CDR3 is TGTGCCAGCAGCTTAGATGGCGTGACTGAAGCTTTCTTT.

V is TRBV21-1 and J is TRBJ1-1; the table names TRBD1, a call not compared with the DNA. TRBV21-1 is shown as a pseudogene. The CDR3 is 15 amino acids. The CDR3 reads CASRGRGNNTMHAFF. Written as DNA, the CDR3 is TGTGCCAGCAGGGGCAGGGGAAATAACACCATGCACGCTTTCTTT.

V gene TRBV28 combines with J gene TRBJ2-3, with 8 bases that match TRBD2. The CDR3 consists of 15 residues. V shed 1 base, J shed 4 bases, and the junction held 4 bases outside the gene matches. Germline V lookup: CDR1 MDHEN, CDR2 SYDVKM. This chain's CDR3 is CASSLSGGVSDTQYF. In DNA, the CDR3 is TGTGCCAGCAGTTTATCCGGGGGGGTATCAGATACGCAGTATTTT. The full variable domain, with the rest looked up from reference TRBV28 and TRBJ2-3, is DVKVTQSSRYLVKRTGEKVFLECVQDMDHENMFWYRQDPGLGLRLIYFSYDVKMKEKGDIPEGYSVSREKKERFSLILESASTNQTSMYLCASSLSGGVSDTQYFGPGTRLTVL.

The V gene is TRBV19, the J gene TRBJ1-3; no firm D call. The ends were cut back, 3 bases at V and 2 bases at J, with 8 bases in the middle. Per the germline V gene, CDR1 is LNHDA and CDR2 is SQIVND (reference sequence). The CDR3 contains 14 residues. CDR3: CASSMVGTGNTIYF. CDR3 bases: TGTGCCAGTAGTATGGTGGGAACTGGAAACACCATATATTTT.

In this sample, this clone turned up once. The chain employs TRBV3-1 (or the pseudogene TRBV3-2) and TRBJ1-5, with a tentative D call TRBD1 (5 bases). This CDR3 contains 12 residues. Trimming pared 4 bases from V and 6 bases from J, leaving 7 bases between. Germline CDR1 reads LGHDT; CDR2 reads YNNKEL (reference sequence). CDR3 in amino acids: CASSLGTQPQHF. The CDR3 DNA follows: TGTGCCAGCAGCCTAGGGACTCAGCCCCAGCATTTT.

V and J are TRBV21-1 and TRBJ1-2; TRBD1, the table's D call, was not compared with the DNA. TRBV21-1 is designated a pseudogene. The CDR3 runs 13 residues. The DNA for the CDR3 is TGTGCCAGCAGCCGGGACAATAACTATGGCTACACCTTC. It encodes CASSRDNNYGYTF.

The CDR3 sequence: CASSITGPEAFF. In DNA, the CDR3 is TGTGCCAGCAGCATAACGGGTCCTGAAGCTTTCTTT. J is TRBJ1-1 and V is TRBV28; no reliable D call. The ends were cut back, 6 bases at V and 6 bases at J, with 11 bases in the middle. In germline, CDR1 is MDHEN, CDR2 SYDVKM. This CDR3 has 12 amino acids.

In this sample, this clone turned up once. V usage is TRBV6-2 or TRBV6-3 and J usage is TRBJ2-7; perhaps D is TRBD1 or TRBD2 (5 bases each). The length of the CDR3 is 16 residues. Deletions cut 2 bases from V and 6 bases from J, with 20 bases between. Germline assignment: CDR1 MNHEY and CDR2 SVGEGT. The CDR3 spells CASSYGGAGKGVEQYF. DNA of the CDR3: TGTGCCAGCAGTTACGGAGGTGCAGGGAAAGGCGTCGAGCAGTACTTC.

The rearrangement links TRBV4-3 to TRBJ1-5; D not certain. The V gene lost 4 bases and the J gene lost 6 bases, with 10 bases spanning the gap. Germline CDR1 is LGHNA and CDR2 is YSLEER. CDR3 length equals 13 residues. The CDR3 spells CASSLSRSQPQHF. DNA for the CDR3: TGCGCCAGCAGCCTCAGTCGGAGTCAGCCCCAGCATTTT.

This clone was counted a single time. In nucleotides, the CDR3 is TGTGCCTGGAGTTCGACCGGGACAGGGGGCCTCACCGGGGAGCTGTTTTTT. Amino acids: CAWSSTGTGGLTGELFF. The chain couples TRBV30 to TRBJ2-2; 12 bases are shared with TRBD1. The CDR3 is made up of 17 amino acids. The V gene's germline CDR1 is GTSNPN and CDR2 SVGIG (reference sequence). The V gene end was trimmed by 2 bases and the J gene end by 4 bases; junction bases not matched to a gene: 8.

This clone was recorded a few times. This chain joins TRBV13 and TRBJ2-7, with 7 bases lining up with TRBD1. The CDR3 length is 14 residues. Trimming at V came to 6 bases and at J to 2 bases, leaving 7 bases not matched to a gene. The germline V gene has CDR1 PRHDT and CDR2 FYEKMQ (reference sequence). This CDR3 is CASSQVGTAYEQYF. Written as DNA, the CDR3 is TGTGCCAGCAGTCAAGTCGGGACAGCCTACGAGCAGTACTTC.

This clone was seen only a few times. This chain uses TRBV5-4 with TRBJ2-2, with a possible D match to TRBD1 (6 bases). Trimming cost V 3 bases and J 1 base, with 7 bases left between them. There are 14 residues in the CDR3. Germline V lookup: CDR1 SGHNT, CDR2 YYREEE (reference sequence). CDR3 loop: CASSWGQNTGELFF. CDR3 nucleotides: TGTGCCAGCAGCTGGGGACAGAACACCGGGGAGCTGTTTTTT.

The V gene is TRBV25-1, the J gene TRBJ2-7, with 9 bases matching TRBD1. With V trimmed by 5 bases and J by 2 bases, 7 bases remained unmatched. Germline V gene data show CDR1 as MGHDK and CDR2 as SYGVNS. The CDR3 is 15 residues long. The CDR3 region has the DNA TGTGCCAGCAGTAAACCCGGGACAGGGACCTACGAGCAGTACTTC. This encodes CASSKPGTGTYEQYF.

V and J are TRBV11-3 and TRBJ2-7; possible D gene TRBD2, 5 bases. The CDR3 sequence is 13 residues long. Germline lookup yields CDR1 SGHNT and CDR2 YENEEA. V shed 6 bases and J shed 3 bases, with 12 bases lying between them. In DNA form, the CDR3 reads TGTGCCAGCAGTCGAGGGCCATACTACGAGCAGTACTTC. It is translated as CASSRGPYYEQYF.

Here the CDR3 DNA reads TGTGCCAGCAGCTCCCACAGGACCTGGTCACAAGAGACCCAGTACTTC. Protein: CASSSHRTWSQETQYF. The chain recombines TRBV11-2 with TRBJ2-5, with D maybe TRBD1 (5 bases). V was trimmed by 4 bases and J by 2 bases, leaving 17 bases between them. This CDR3 has 16 residues. Germline CDR1 and CDR2: SGHAT and FQNNGV.

The V call is TRBV12-3 or TRBV12-4, the J call TRBJ1-4; no clear D. Trimming shortened V by 6 bases and J by 4 bases, and 9 bases separated the two germline ends. CDR3 length: 13 amino acids. The CDR3 DNA is TGTGCCAGCAGCAAACAAGATAATGAAAAACTGTTTTTT. Its translation: CASSKQDNEKLFF.

The V gene is TRBV5-4, the J gene TRBJ2-2, with D uncertain. The V gene lost 1 base and the J gene lost 4 bases, with 8 bases spanning the gap. This CDR3 has 14 residues. Germline V gives CDR1 SGHNT, CDR2 YYREEE (reference sequence). The CDR3 loop is CASSLTISTGELFF. CDR3 DNA sequence: TGTGCCAGCAGCTTGACAATTTCCACCGGGGAGCTGTTTTTT.

The J gene is TRBJ1-2, the V gene TRBV28; TRBD1 is a possible D gene (5 bases). The CDR3 has 13 amino acids. Germline V gene sequence: CDR1 MDHEN, CDR2 SYDVKM. V lost 10 bases and J lost 1, with 13 bases in between. The chain's CDR3 is CATYAGFNYGYTF. In DNA form, the CDR3 reads TGTGCCACCTACGCAGGGTTTAACTATGGCTACACCTTC.

The V gene is TRBV18, the J gene TRBJ2-3; TRBD2 agrees at 10 bases. With 3 bases clipped from V and 2 bases from J, the junction kept 5 bases outside the gene matches. The CDR3 is 16 amino acids. In germline, CDR1 is KGHSH, CDR2 LQKENI. The CDR3 nucleotides read TGTGCCAGCTCACCTGCCAGCGGGAGGGCCACAGATACGCAGTATTTT. Amino acids: CASSPASGRATDTQYF.

This chain joins TRBV29-1 and TRBJ1-1; D remains ambiguous. CDR1 is SQVTM, CDR2 ANQGSEA, per germline. The CDR3 sequence is 10 residues long. The V gene lost 7 bases and the J gene lost 7 bases, with 10 bases spanning the gap. CDR3 amino acids: CSAGRSEAFF. The CDR3 coding sequence is TGCAGCGCCGGCAGGAGTGAAGCTTTCTTT.

The rearrangement links TRBV13 to TRBJ2-7, with unresolved D. With 1 base removed from V and 3 bases from J, the gap between germline ends came to 7 bases. Per germline, CDR1 PRHDT and CDR2 FYEKMQ (reference sequence). CDR3 length equals 13 residues. DNA for the CDR3: TGTGCCAGCAGCTTAGAACGACGCTACGAGCAGTACTTC. Translated: CASSLERRYEQYF.

The CDR3 nucleotides are TGTGCCAGCACCCGTGGGCTCGCTGGCTACACCTTC. Amino acid sequence: CASTRGLAGYTF. V usage is TRBV12-3 or TRBV12-4 and J usage is TRBJ1-2; no firm D call. V shed 7 bases and J shed 7 bases, with 13 bases lying between them. This CDR3 is 12 amino acids long.

This chain joins TRBV7-8 and TRBJ2-1; D call uncertain. The length of the CDR3 is 16 residues. Germline V CDR1 and CDR2: SGHVS, FQNEAQ. Trimming took 3 bases from V and 5 from J, leaving 17 bases between them. CDR3 sequence: CASSFLPAPSHNEQFF. CDR3 nucleotide sequence: TGTGCCAGCAGCTTCCTGCCGGCCCCCAGCCACAATGAGCAGTTCTTC.

The chain joins TRBV11-1 to TRBJ2-7, with D hard to call. This CDR3 spans 16 amino acids. With 3 bases removed from V and 3 bases from J, the gap between germline ends came to 18 bases. The germline V gene has CDR1 SGHAT and CDR2 FQDESV (reference sequence). CDR3 nucleotide sequence: TGTGCCAGCAGCTTCGAAGGGCTATCCAGTGTCTACGAGCAGTACTTC. Its translation is CASSFEGLSSVYEQYF.

The sample holds one count of this clone. The gene calls are TRBV15 and TRBJ2-7; D unclear. Germline CDR1 and CDR2: LNHNV and YYDKDF (reference sequence). The CDR3 loop spans 13 amino acids. V lost 0 bases and J 7 bases, leaving 10 bases between the germline ends. The CDR3 sequence is CATSRDRGREQYF. Written as DNA, the CDR3 is TGTGCCACCAGCAGAGATCGAGGTCGGGAGCAGTACTTC.